This is a list of T cell receptor beta chains from one sample in a study of OX40 agonist ivuxolimab in advanced cancers. TCRdb's table, derived via immunoSEQ multiplex PCR, lists solely in-frame clones and lacks some. Of 60,000 to 85,000 clones listed, about 88% are singletons. Source: CD4+ or CD8+ T cells sorted from blood, taken in a trial of the OX40 agonist ivuxolimab. The receptors derive from an adult with an advanced solid tumor such as melanoma, head and neck, liver or kidney cancer. Each CDR3 is given with its conserved first and last residue. Fields, in order: D gene, V gene, J gene, clone size, CDR3 protein, CDR3 DNA. D genes are given only for firm matches. The size field is filled for only some rows; it gives once, few, many or a size class.

d_gene: TRBD2
v_gene: TRBV13
j_gene: TRBJ2-7
abundance: .
CDR3aa: CASSLGLADYEQYF
CDR3nt: TGTGCCAGCAGCTTAGGCCTAGCGGACTACGAGCAGTACTTC

d_gene: .
v_gene: TRBV2
j_gene: TRBJ2-1
abundance: .
CDR3aa: CASSTQAPNEQFF
CDR3nt: TGTGCCAGCAGTACACAGGCGCCCAATGAGCAGTTCTTC

d_gene: .
v_gene: TRBV29-1
j_gene: TRBJ2-1
abundance: .
CDR3aa: CSVERSYTRDEQFF
CDR3nt: TGCAGCGTTGAGAGAAGCTACACGAGGGATGAGCAGTTCTTC

d_gene: TRBD2
v_gene: TRBV2
j_gene: TRBJ2-3
abundance: .
CDR3aa: CASGRVAGSTDTQYF
CDR3nt: TGTGCCAGTGGCCGAGTAGCGGGAAGCACAGATACGCAGTATTTT

d_gene: .
v_gene: TRBV7-2
j_gene: TRBJ2-3
abundance: once
CDR3aa: CASSLGGASTDTQYF
CDR3nt: TGTGCCAGCAGCTTAGGCGGCGCTTCCACAGATACGCAGTATTTT

d_gene: TRBD2
v_gene: TRBV6-1
j_gene: TRBJ2-5
abundance: .
CDR3aa: CASSELNVAGGRETQYF
CDR3nt: TGTGCCAGCAGTGAATTAAACGTGGCGGGGGGCAGGGAGACCCAGTACTTC

d_gene: TRBD1
v_gene: TRBV19
j_gene: TRBJ2-1
abundance: .
CDR3aa: CASSIDRATGGMRNEQFF
CDR3nt: TGTGCCAGTAGTATAGATCGAGCGACAGGGGGCATGAGGAATGAGCAGTTCTTC

d_gene: TRBD1
v_gene: TRBV9
j_gene: TRBJ1-5
abundance: .
CDR3aa: CASSETAGQGNQPQHF
CDR3nt: TGTGCCAGCAGCGAAACCGCGGGACAGGGCAATCAGCCCCAGCATTTT

d_gene: .
v_gene: TRBV19
j_gene: TRBJ2-5
abundance: .
CDR3aa: CASANLETQYF
CDR3nt: TGTGCCAGCGCTAACCTGGAGACCCAGTACTTC

d_gene: .
v_gene: TRBV5-1
j_gene: TRBJ1-1
abundance: .
CDR3aa: CASSLGQSNTEAFF
CDR3nt: TGCGCCAGCAGCTTGGGACAGAGCAACACTGAAGCTTTCTTT

d_gene: .
v_gene: TRBV18
j_gene: TRBJ2-5
abundance: .
CDR3aa: CASSPFSEETQYF
CDR3nt: TGTGCCAGCTCACCATTTTCAGAAGAGACCCAGTACTTC

d_gene: TRBD1
v_gene: TRBV4-3
j_gene: TRBJ1-4
abundance: .
CDR3aa: CASSQTGTDNEKLFF
CDR3nt: TGCGCCAGCAGCCAGACCGGGACAGATAATGAAAAACTGTTTTTT

d_gene: .
v_gene: TRBV15
j_gene: TRBJ2-3
abundance: .
CDR3aa: CATSREKSGADTQYF
CDR3nt: TGTGCCACCAGCAGAGAAAAGTCGGGTGCAGATACGCAGTATTTT

d_gene: .
v_gene: TRBV2
j_gene: TRBJ2-1
abundance: few
CDR3aa: CAPIVGQKLFF
CDR3nt: TGTGCCCCGATAGTTGGACAAAAGCTGTTCTTC

d_gene: TRBD2
v_gene: TRBV18
j_gene: TRBJ2-1
abundance: .
CDR3aa: CASSPPAGEKGQFF
CDR3nt: TGTGCCAGCTCACCACCTGCGGGGGAGAAGGGTCAGTTCTTC

d_gene: .
v_gene: TRBV27
j_gene: TRBJ2-1
abundance: .
CDR3aa: CASSFRGPYNEQFF
CDR3nt: TGTGCCAGCAGCTTCAGGGGACCCTACAATGAGCAGTTCTTC

d_gene: .
v_gene: TRBV18
j_gene: TRBJ2-7
abundance: .
CDR3aa: CASSPTGLTYEQYF
CDR3nt: TGTGCCAGCTCACCAACGGGATTAACCTACGAGCAGTACTTC

d_gene: .
v_gene: TRBV10-2
j_gene: TRBJ1-5
abundance: .
CDR3aa: CASSESKGGGQPQHF
CDR3nt: TGCGCCAGCAGTGAGTCGAAGGGGGGGGGTCAGCCCCAGCATTTT

d_gene: .
v_gene: TRBV14
j_gene: TRBJ1-2
abundance: .
CDR3aa: CASSQVRNYGYTF
CDR3nt: TGTGCCAGCAGCCAAGTCAGAAACTATGGCTACACCTTC

d_gene: TRBD1
v_gene: TRBV28
j_gene: TRBJ2-7
abundance: .
CDR3aa: CASRTPGQATYEQYF
CDR3nt: TGTGCCAGCAGGACCCCGGGACAGGCGACCTACGAGCAGTACTTC

d_gene: .
v_gene: TRBV9
j_gene: TRBJ2-3
abundance: .
CDR3aa: CASSRPGSPTDTQYF
CDR3nt: TGTGCCAGCAGCAGACCCGGGTCACCCACAGATACGCAGTATTTT

d_gene: TRBD1
v_gene: TRBV4-3
j_gene: TRBJ1-1
abundance: .
CDR3aa: CASSQQKRGREAFF
CDR3nt: TGCGCCAGCAGCCAGCAAAAGAGGGGGCGGGAAGCTTTCTTT

d_gene: TRBD1
v_gene: TRBV5-8
j_gene: TRBJ1-4
abundance: .
CDR3aa: CASRFSGDSTNEKLFF
CDR3nt: TGTGCCAGCAGATTTTCAGGGGACAGCACAAATGAAAAACTGTTTTTT

d_gene: TRBD2
v_gene: TRBV18
j_gene: TRBJ2-7
abundance: .
CDR3aa: CASSPNSGRASEQYF
CDR3nt: TGTGCCAGCTCACCAAACAGCGGGAGGGCAAGCGAGCAGTACTTC

d_gene: TRBD1
v_gene: TRBV2
j_gene: TRBJ1-2
abundance: few
CDR3aa: CAGGQGANYGYTF
CDR3nt: TGTGCCGGAGGACAGGGGGCTAACTATGGCTACACCTTC

d_gene: .
v_gene: TRBV5-1
j_gene: TRBJ2-1
abundance: .
CDR3aa: CASSLAGGNNEQFF
CDR3nt: TGCGCCAGCAGCTTGGCCGGGGGTAACAATGAGCAGTTCTTC

d_gene: .
v_gene: TRBV5-1
j_gene: TRBJ1-4
abundance: .
CDR3aa: CASSLDSRTEKLFF
CDR3nt: TGCGCCAGCAGCTTGGATTCCCGAACGGAAAAACTGTTTTTT

d_gene: .
v_gene: TRBV5-1
j_gene: TRBJ1-4
abundance: once
CDR3aa: CASSLTAGEKLFF
CDR3nt: TGCGCCAGCAGCTTGACAGCGGGTGAAAAACTGTTTTTT

d_gene: TRBD1
v_gene: TRBV10-3
j_gene: TRBJ1-2
abundance: .
CDR3aa: CAISYQDRGGDGYTF
CDR3nt: TGTGCCATCAGTTACCAGGACAGGGGGGGAGATGGCTACACCTTC

d_gene: TRBD1
v_gene: TRBV6-5
j_gene: TRBJ1-3
abundance: .
CDR3aa: CASSYRDRVDTIYF
CDR3nt: TGTGCCAGCAGTTACCGGGACAGGGTAGACACCATATATTTT

d_gene: .
v_gene: TRBV6-5
j_gene: TRBJ1-2
abundance: .
CDR3aa: CASSPAAGGYTF
CDR3nt: TGTGCCAGCAGTCCCGCAGCCGGAGGCTACACCTTC

d_gene: TRBD1
v_gene: TRBV7-2
j_gene: TRBJ1-4
abundance: .
CDR3aa: CASSLTGANEKLFF
CDR3nt: TGTGCCAGCAGCCTAACAGGGGCTAATGAAAAACTGTTTTTT

d_gene: .
v_gene: TRBV28
j_gene: TRBJ1-2
abundance: .
CDR3aa: CASSLWQDFYGYTF
CDR3nt: TGTGCCAGCAGTTTATGGCAGGACTTCTATGGCTACACCTTC

d_gene: TRBD2
v_gene: TRBV10-3
j_gene: TRBJ2-1
abundance: .
CDR3aa: CAISGGGYDEQFF
CDR3nt: TGTGCCATCTCGGGGGGAGGGTACGATGAGCAGTTCTTC

d_gene: .
v_gene: TRBV7-2
j_gene: TRBJ2-1
abundance: .
CDR3aa: CASTSYNEQFF
CDR3nt: TGTGCCAGCACCAGCTACAATGAGCAGTTCTTC

d_gene: .
v_gene: TRBV5-1
j_gene: TRBJ1-5
abundance: .
CDR3aa: CASSPGAGDQPQHF
CDR3nt: TGCGCCAGCAGCCCGGGGGCAGGGGATCAGCCCCAGCATTTT

d_gene: TRBD1
v_gene: TRBV2
j_gene: TRBJ2-1
abundance: .
CDR3aa: CASILTGAYNEQFF
CDR3nt: TGTGCCAGCATTCTCACAGGGGCCTACAATGAGCAGTTCTTC

d_gene: TRBD1
v_gene: TRBV5-1
j_gene: TRBJ1-2
abundance: .
CDR3aa: CASSLRQGAGYGYTF
CDR3nt: TGCGCCAGCAGCTTACGGCAGGGGGCAGGGTATGGCTACACCTTC

d_gene: .
v_gene: TRBV7-2
j_gene: TRBJ2-5
abundance: .
CDR3aa: CASSPSIAETQYF
CDR3nt: TGTGCCAGCAGTCCTAGTATTGCGGAGACCCAGTACTTC

d_gene: TRBD1
v_gene: TRBV29-1
j_gene: TRBJ2-2
abundance: .
CDR3aa: CSVDGTGATGELFF
CDR3nt: TGCAGCGTCGACGGGACAGGGGCAACCGGGGAGCTGTTTTTT

d_gene: .
v_gene: TRBV5-4
j_gene: TRBJ2-1
abundance: once
CDR3aa: CASSRSGPLNEQFF
CDR3nt: TGTGCCAGCAGCCGCTCCGGTCCGCTCAATGAGCAGTTCTTC

d_gene: .
v_gene: TRBV2
j_gene: TRBJ1-5
abundance: .
CDR3aa: CASSVGQGMIGKSQPQHF
CDR3nt: TGTGCCAGCAGTGTAGGGCAGGGTATGATCGGGAAGAGTCAGCCCCAGCATTTT

d_gene: TRBD1
v_gene: TRBV18
j_gene: TRBJ1-3
abundance: .
CDR3aa: CASSPPVGTEGNTIYF
CDR3nt: TGTGCCAGCTCACCACCGGTCGGGACAGAGGGAAACACCATATATTTT

d_gene: .
v_gene: TRBV11-2
j_gene: TRBJ2-5
abundance: .
CDR3aa: CASSLVRETQYF
CDR3nt: TGTGCCAGCAGCTTAGTGCGGGAGACCCAGTACTTC

d_gene: TRBD1
v_gene: TRBV5-4
j_gene: TRBJ1-2
abundance: .
CDR3aa: CASSSTGGADYGYTF
CDR3nt: TGTGCCAGCAGCTCGACAGGGGGCGCTGACTATGGCTACACCTTC

d_gene: .
v_gene: TRBV4-2
j_gene: TRBJ2-1
abundance: .
CDR3aa: CASSPGLAENEQFF
CDR3nt: TGTGCCAGCAGCCCAGGGCTAGCCGAAAATGAGCAGTTCTTC

d_gene: .
v_gene: TRBV28
j_gene: TRBJ2-1
abundance: .
CDR3aa: CASTTAAGQDNEQFF
CDR3nt: TGTGCCAGCACCACGGCCGCAGGTCAGGATAATGAGCAGTTCTTC

d_gene: .
v_gene: TRBV15
j_gene: TRBJ2-1
abundance: .
CDR3aa: CATSRGQAANNEQFF
CDR3nt: TGTGCCACCAGCAGAGGTCAGGCTGCTAACAATGAGCAGTTCTTC

d_gene: TRBD1
v_gene: TRBV6-4
j_gene: TRBJ2-2
abundance: .
CDR3aa: CASSNRQGNTGELFF
CDR3nt: TGTGCCAGCAGTAACCGACAGGGTAACACCGGGGAGCTGTTTTTT

d_gene: .
v_gene: TRBV9
j_gene: TRBJ1-3
abundance: .
CDR3aa: CASSPWGQGNTIYF
CDR3nt: TGTGCCAGCAGCCCCTGGGGGCAAGGAAACACCATATATTTT

d_gene: TRBD2
v_gene: TRBV9
j_gene: TRBJ2-7
abundance: .
CDR3aa: CASSFLGAGGSEQYF
CDR3nt: TGTGCCAGCAGCTTCCTGGGAGCGGGAGGATCCGAGCAGTACTTC

d_gene: TRBD1
v_gene: TRBV7-9
j_gene: TRBJ2-2
abundance: .
CDR3aa: CASSLTGFTTGELFF
CDR3nt: TGTGCCAGCAGCTTGACAGGGTTCACCACCGGGGAGCTGTTTTTT

d_gene: .
v_gene: TRBV6-4
j_gene: TRBJ2-3
abundance: once
CDR3aa: CASSDELYTSTDTQYF
CDR3nt: TGTGCCAGCAGTGATGAACTGTACACTAGCACAGATACGCAGTATTTT

d_gene: .
v_gene: TRBV18
j_gene: TRBJ2-7
abundance: .
CDR3aa: CASSPPNRLSYEQYF
CDR3nt: TGTGCCAGCTCACCACCGAATAGACTCTCCTACGAGCAGTACTTC

d_gene: .
v_gene: TRBV18
j_gene: TRBJ1-1
abundance: .
CDR3aa: CASSPNQQGWDTEAFF
CDR3nt: TGTGCCAGCTCACCAAATCAGCAGGGTTGGGACACTGAAGCTTTCTTT